A selection of T cell receptor beta chains follows, all from one sample in a study of blood T cell repertoires in COVID-19. The protocol was immunoSEQ multiplex PCR, while the TCRdb copy is restricted to in-frame clones and leaves out a portion. The sample has fewer than 400,000 clones; about 90% are singletons. What was sequenced was PBMCs or T cells enriched from blood (not recorded which). Receptors were obtained from a young man who had recovered from COVID-19. The conserved cysteine and the conserved F or W are not part of the CDR3 here. Fields, in order: clone size, J gene, V gene, D gene, CDR3 protein. The D gene is left open where the match is weak. A row's size may be missing; if present it is once, few, many or a size class.

once,TRBJ1-3,TRBV2,.,ASSSQGSGNTIY
.,TRBJ2-5,TRBV2,.,ASSGLGIQETQY
once,TRBJ2-1,TRBV5-1,.,ASSYLQGKEEQF
few,TRBJ1-1,TRBV18,.,ASSPIISRAPNTEAF
.,TRBJ2-7,TRBV7-8,.,ASSLVPGSYEQY
.,TRBJ2-5,TRBV7-7,TRBD2,ASSPAGVGETQY
.,TRBJ2-5,TRBV6-5,TRBD2,ASSYFLAGGRETQY
.,TRBJ2-5,TRBV7-6,TRBD2,ASSFRTPTTSGGRGTQY
.,TRBJ2-4,TRBV7-3,TRBD1,ASSPGQGNIQY
.,TRBJ2-6,TRBV9,TRBD1,ASSEGQGSGANVLT
.,TRBJ1-5,TRBV10-3,TRBD1,AISEDRVGEPQH
once,TRBJ1-6,TRBV19,.,ASERQGFYNSPLH
.,TRBJ2-5,TRBV30,TRBD1,AWTAGQGARETQY
.,TRBJ1-2,TRBV6-5,TRBD1,ASSPDRALYGYT
.,TRBJ1-2,TRBV19,.,ASSIQRGSYGYT
.,TRBJ1-5,TRBV27,TRBD1,ASSYRGSQPQH
.,TRBJ2-6,TRBV2,TRBD1,ASSAPGQVPLGANVLT
.,TRBJ2-7,TRBV2,TRBD1,ASSVDRGYEQY
.,TRBJ2-5,TRBV11-3,TRBD1,ASSRDRSQETQY
few,TRBJ1-1,TRBV14,.,ASSQDRGRAEAF
.,TRBJ2-5,TRBV4-2,.,ASSQAHYQETQY
.,TRBJ1-5,TRBV4-2,.,ASSQEGGQGYQPQH
.,TRBJ1-5,TRBV24-1,.,APQTEYSNQPQH
.,TRBJ1-5,TRBV21-1,.,ASSKVLNHGQRTNSNQPQH
.,TRBJ1-5,TRBV25-1,.,SKTGRGRTQPQH
.,TRBJ1-2,TRBV4-1,TRBD1,ASSQAWDRSYYGYT
.,TRBJ1-5,TRBV6-5,.,ASRAGSYSNQPQH
.,TRBJ2-7,TRBV5-4,TRBD1,ASSLPGQGFYEQY
.,TRBJ2-7,TRBV4-1,.,ASSPFGPPYEQY
.,TRBJ1-3,TRBV28,.,ASSLGQPGSGNTIY
.,TRBJ2-3,TRBV13,TRBD1,ASSVSTGGLYTDTQY
.,TRBJ2-3,TRBV29-1,.,SVGSRGGTDTQY
once,TRBJ1-2,TRBV6-5,TRBD1,ASSDRGLGGYT
.,TRBJ2-5,TRBV11-2,.,ASSPGSVGAQETQY
.,TRBJ2-7,TRBV5-4,TRBD1,ASSLGGGQALYEQY
.,TRBJ2-3,TRBV27,.,ASSSRGHGPDTQY
.,TRBJ2-3,TRBV9,TRBD1,ASSLGGSSLTDTQY
.,TRBJ2-7,TRBV14,.,ASSQDGGAVTYEQY
.,TRBJ2-3,TRBV10-3,.,ATSPLWTGSSTDTQY
once,TRBJ1-2,TRBV6-5,.,ASGRTENYGYT
.,TRBJ2-1,TRBV5-1,TRBD2,ASSSQRGSYNEQF
.,TRBJ1-5,TRBV2,.,ASSRELEGHINQPQH
.,TRBJ2-2,TRBV2,.,ASREIWTGTITGELF
once,TRBJ2-7,TRBV12-3/TRBV12-4,.,ASSQGRGEQY
.,TRBJ1-5,TRBV28,.,ASNLPRGYSNQPQH
.,TRBJ2-7,TRBV11-2,.,ASSSFRDIEQY
.,TRBJ1-1,TRBV2,.,ASAIRQNTEAF
.,TRBJ1-5,TRBV28,TRBD1,ASSIQGNQPQH
.,TRBJ2-3,TRBV27,.,ASSLGGTAADTQY
.,TRBJ2-3,TRBV9,TRBD2,ASSVAGGLPDTQY
.,TRBJ2-7,TRBV7-9,.,ASSLRSGVEQY
.,TRBJ1-3,TRBV6-5,.,ASSSQQGYGNTIY
.,TRBJ1-2,TRBV12-3/TRBV12-4,.,ASTPQRFYT
.,TRBJ1-2,TRBV3-1/TRBV3-2,.,ASSQDQPTGGYT
.,TRBJ2-5,TRBV2,TRBD1,ASSTQGAGQETQY
.,TRBJ2-2,TRBV6-6,TRBD1,ASSLTGRTGELF
.,TRBJ1-2,TRBV28,TRBD1,ASSLTGQGIYGYT